These T cell receptor beta chains were read from a single sample in a study of radiotherapy plus CTLA-4 blockade in lung cancer. Sequencing was performed with immunoSEQ multiplex PCR; in TCRdb, only in-frame clones are kept and a portion is missing. Of about 94,000 clones in the sample, about four fifths were seen once. Source: peripheral blood, taken from a patient treated with radiotherapy plus ipilimumab. These receptors were obtained from a human donor with non-small cell lung cancer that progressed on radiotherapy plus ipilimumab. Both conserved end residues are part of each CDR3. The D gene is left open where the match is weak. Clone size is not always given. Where it is, it says once, few, many or a class for expanded clones.

D: .
size: .
V: TRBV6-1
J: TRBJ1-5
CDR3: CASSESGRVNQPQHF
DNA: TGTGCCAGCAGTGAATCTGGAAGGGTCAATCAGCCCCAGCATTTT

D: .
size: .
V: TRBV6-4
J: TRBJ2-2
CDR3: CASSPGQNTGELFF
DNA: TGTGCCAGCAGTCCGGGACAGAACACCGGGGAGCTGTTTTTT

D: TRBD2
size: few
V: TRBV6-6
J: TRBJ2-1
CDR3: CASSYDPSGTYNEQFF
DNA: TGTGCCAGCAGTTACGACCCTAGCGGGACTTACAATGAGCAGTTCTTC

D: .
size: .
V: TRBV28
J: TRBJ1-1
CDR3: CASGTPDTEAFF
DNA: TGTGCCAGCGGCACCCCCGACACTGAAGCTTTCTTT

D: TRBD2
size: .
V: TRBV2
J: TRBJ2-3
CDR3: CASRAGETDTQYF
DNA: TGTGCCAGCCGGGCGGGGGAAACAGATACGCAGTATTTT

D: TRBD1
size: .
V: TRBV27
J: TRBJ1-3
CDR3: CASSTGQWENTIYF
DNA: TGTGCCAGCAGCACGGGACAGTGGGAAAACACCATATATTTT

D: .
size: once
V: TRBV2
J: TRBJ2-1
CDR3: CASSEAPRFSGRNEQFF
DNA: TGTGCCAGCAGTGAAGCGCCTCGTTTCTCGGGAAGGAATGAGCAGTTCTTC

D: .
size: .
V: TRBV4-2
J: TRBJ2-2
CDR3: CASSSDSLFTGELFF
DNA: TGTGCCAGCAGCTCCGATAGCTTATTCACCGGGGAGCTGTTTTTT

D: .
size: .
V: TRBV11-2
J: TRBJ2-6
CDR3: CASTRRLGSGANVLTF
DNA: TGTGCCAGCACCCGAAGGCTGGGCTCTGGGGCCAACGTCCTGACTTTC

D: .
size: once
V: TRBV9
J: TRBJ1-1
CDR3: CASSPSPMGDTEAFF
DNA: TGTGCCAGCAGCCCGTCGCCCATGGGGGACACTGAAGCTTTCTTT

D: .
size: .
V: TRBV10-1
J: TRBJ2-2
CDR3: CASSEFRNTGELFF
DNA: TGCGCCAGCAGTGAGTTTCGGAACACCGGGGAGCTGTTTTTT

D: .
size: .
V: TRBV19
J: TRBJ1-3
CDR3: CASSITLYSGNTIYF
DNA: TGTGCCAGTAGTATCACTCTTTACTCTGGAAACACCATATATTTT

D: .
size: .
V: TRBV5-1
J: TRBJ2-3
CDR3: CASSLEAPPTDTQYF
DNA: TGCGCCAGCAGCTTGGAGGCACCCCCCACAGATACGCAGTATTTT

D: .
size: .
V: TRBV29-1
J: TRBJ2-1
CDR3: CSVVTRGSFF
DNA: TGCAGCGTCGTGACTAGGGGGAGTTTCTTC

D: .
size: once
V: TRBV29-1
J: TRBJ2-2
CDR3: CSVFGLGELFF
DNA: TGCAGCGTTTTTGGTCTCGGGGAGCTGTTTTTT